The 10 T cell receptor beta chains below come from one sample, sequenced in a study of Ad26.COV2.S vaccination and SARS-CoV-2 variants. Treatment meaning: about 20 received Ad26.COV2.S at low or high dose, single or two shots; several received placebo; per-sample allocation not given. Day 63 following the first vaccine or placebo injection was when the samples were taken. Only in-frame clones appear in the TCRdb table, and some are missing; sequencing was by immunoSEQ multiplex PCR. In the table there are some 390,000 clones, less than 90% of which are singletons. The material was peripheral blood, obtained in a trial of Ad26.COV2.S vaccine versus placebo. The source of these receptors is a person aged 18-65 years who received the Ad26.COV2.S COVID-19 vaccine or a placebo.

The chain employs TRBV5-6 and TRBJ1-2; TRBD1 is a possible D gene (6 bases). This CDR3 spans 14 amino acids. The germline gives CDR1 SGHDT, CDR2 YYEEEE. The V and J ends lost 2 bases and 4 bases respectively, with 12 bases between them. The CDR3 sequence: CASSFTGGSYGYTF. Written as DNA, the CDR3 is TGTGCCAGCAGCTTTACGGGGGGCTCCTATGGCTACACCTTC.

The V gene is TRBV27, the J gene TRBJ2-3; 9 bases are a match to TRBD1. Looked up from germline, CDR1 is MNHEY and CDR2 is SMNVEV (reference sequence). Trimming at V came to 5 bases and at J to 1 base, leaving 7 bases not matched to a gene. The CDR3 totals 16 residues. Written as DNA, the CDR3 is TGTGCCAGCAGTACGGACAGGGGCTGGGGCACAGATACGCAGTATTTT. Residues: CASSTDRGWGTDTQYF.

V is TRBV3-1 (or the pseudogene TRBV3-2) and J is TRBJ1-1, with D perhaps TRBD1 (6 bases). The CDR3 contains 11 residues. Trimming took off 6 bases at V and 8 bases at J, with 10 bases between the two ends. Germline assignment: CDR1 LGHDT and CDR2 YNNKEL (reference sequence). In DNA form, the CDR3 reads TGTGCCAGCAGAACAGGGTACGAAGCTTTCTTT. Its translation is CASRTGYEAFF.

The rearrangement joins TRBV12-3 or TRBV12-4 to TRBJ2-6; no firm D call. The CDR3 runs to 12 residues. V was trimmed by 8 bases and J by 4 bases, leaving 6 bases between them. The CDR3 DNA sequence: TGTGCCAGCTTGATGGGGGCCAACGTCCTGACTTTC. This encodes CASLMGANVLTF.

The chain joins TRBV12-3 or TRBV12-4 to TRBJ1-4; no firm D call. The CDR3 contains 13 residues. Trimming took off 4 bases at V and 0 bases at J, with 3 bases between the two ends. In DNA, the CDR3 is TGTGCCAGCAGTTATGCAACTAATGAAAAACTGTTTTTT. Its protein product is CASSYATNEKLFF.

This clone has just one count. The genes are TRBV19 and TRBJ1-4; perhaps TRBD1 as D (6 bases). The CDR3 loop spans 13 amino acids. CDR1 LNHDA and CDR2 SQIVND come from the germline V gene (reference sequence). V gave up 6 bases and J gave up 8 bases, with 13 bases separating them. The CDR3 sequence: CASRGAEGEKLFF. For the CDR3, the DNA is TGTGCCAGTAGGGGGGCAGAGGGGGAAAAACTGTTTTTT.

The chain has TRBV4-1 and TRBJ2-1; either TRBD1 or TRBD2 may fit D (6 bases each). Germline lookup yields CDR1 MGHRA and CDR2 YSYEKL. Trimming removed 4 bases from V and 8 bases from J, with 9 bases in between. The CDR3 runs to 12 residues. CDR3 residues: CASSLRGDEQFF. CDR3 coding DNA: TGCGCCAGCAGCCTGAGGGGGGATGAGCAGTTCTTC.

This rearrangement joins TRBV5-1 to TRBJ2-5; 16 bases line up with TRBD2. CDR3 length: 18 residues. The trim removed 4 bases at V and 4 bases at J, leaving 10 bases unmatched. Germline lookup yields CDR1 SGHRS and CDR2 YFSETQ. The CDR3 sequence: CASSTGLAGGRSGETQYF. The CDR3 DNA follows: TGCGCCAGCAGCACGGGACTAGCGGGGGGGCGATCGGGAGAGACCCAGTACTTC.

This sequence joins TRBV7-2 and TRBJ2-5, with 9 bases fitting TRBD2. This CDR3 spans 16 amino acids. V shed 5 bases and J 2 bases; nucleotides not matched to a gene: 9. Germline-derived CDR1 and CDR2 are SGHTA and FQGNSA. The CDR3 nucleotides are TGTGCCAGCAGCCTCCCGACTAGCGGCGCACAAGAGACCCAGTACTTC. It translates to CASSLPTSGAQETQYF.

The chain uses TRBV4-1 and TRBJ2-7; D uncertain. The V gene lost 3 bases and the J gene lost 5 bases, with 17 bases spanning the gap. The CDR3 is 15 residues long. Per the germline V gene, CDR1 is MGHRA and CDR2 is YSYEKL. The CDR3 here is CASSQFQRGIHEQYF. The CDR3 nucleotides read TGCGCCAGCAGCCAGTTCCAACGCGGCATACACGAGCAGTACTTC.